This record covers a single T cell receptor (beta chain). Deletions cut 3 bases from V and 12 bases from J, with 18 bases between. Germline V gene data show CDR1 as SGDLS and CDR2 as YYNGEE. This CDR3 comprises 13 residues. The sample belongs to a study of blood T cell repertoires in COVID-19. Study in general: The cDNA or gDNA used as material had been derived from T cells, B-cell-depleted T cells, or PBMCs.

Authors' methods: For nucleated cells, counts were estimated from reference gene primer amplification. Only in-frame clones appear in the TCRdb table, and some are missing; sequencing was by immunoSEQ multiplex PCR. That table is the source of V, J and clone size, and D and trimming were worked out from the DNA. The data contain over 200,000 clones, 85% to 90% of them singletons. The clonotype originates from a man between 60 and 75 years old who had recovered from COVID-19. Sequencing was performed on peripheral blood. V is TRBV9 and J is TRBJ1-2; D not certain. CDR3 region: CASSGVARWLHTF. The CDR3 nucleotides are TGTGCCAGCAGCGGGGTAGCTCGATGGCTCCACACCTTC. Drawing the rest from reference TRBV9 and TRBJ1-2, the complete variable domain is DSGVTQTPKHLITATGQRVTLRCSPRSGDLSVYWYQQSLDQGLQFLIQYYNGEERAKGNILERFSAQQFPDLHSELNLSSLELGDSALYFCASSGVARWLHTFGSGTRLTVV.